This T cell receptor (beta chain) was captured in a study of blood T cell repertoires in COVID-19. Overall study: Sites across the United States, Italy and Spain contributed samples from acute and convalescent COVID-19. Sample material is recorded as cDNA or gDNA derived from T cells, B-cell-depleted T cells, or PBMCs.

In its sample, this clone was seen once. V was cut by 0 bases and J by 5 bases, with 16 bases left in between. The CDR3 contains 16 residues. Germline V gene data show CDR1 as SGHNT and CDR2 as YENEEA. In the original processing: Amplification of reference gene primers provided the estimated nucleated cell counts. Repertoires were generated with immunoSEQ multiplex PCR, while TCRdb's copy carries only in-frame clones and drops some. From that table come the V and J calls and clone size; the DNA was used to work out D and trimming. In the table there are approximately 160,000 clones, 90% of which are singletons.

Sequenced input: peripheral blood. The origin of this receptor is a man between 60 and 75 years old with active or convalescent COVID-19. The rearrangement joins TRBV11-3 to TRBJ1-1; D gene ambiguous. This chain's CDR3 is CASSLDIRDLQTEAFF. The DNA of the CDR3 is TGTGCCAGCAGCTTAGATATACGAGATTTACAGACTGAAGCTTTCTTT.